The clone carrying this TCR beta chain came up a few times. TCRdb ran MiXCR on the RACE reads and lists one entry per CDR3 protein. This table has about 110,000 distinct CDR3 sequences, 9% to 15% appearing once. As to time point: pre-sensitization, week 0. The treatment here: therapeutic diphenylcyclopropenone sensitization with weekly scalp DPC. These data are taken from a study of human T cells and chemical hapten exposure. The CDR3 consists of 14 residues. CDR1 is MGHDK and CDR2 is SYGVNS in the germline V gene. The V gene lost 2 bases and the J gene lost 11 bases, with 18 bases spanning the gap. The sequencing used whole blood, collected in connection with sensitization to the hapten diphenylcyclopropenone (DPC). The TCR sequence derives from a woman aged 50 to 65 with alopecia areata. Some clones in this sample may be carry-over from other donors' samples. The chain employs TRBV25-1 and TRBJ1-1, with D perhaps matching TRBD1 (6 bases). Here the CDR3 DNA reads TGTGCCAGCAGTGAAGGTTGGGGACATCTGCGGGCTTTCTTT. Protein product: CASSEGWGHLRAFF.